Shown below are 5 T cell receptor beta chains from a single sample sequenced in a study of regulatory T cells in long-lasting Graves disease. CDR3 regions were amplified by Arm-PCR using iRepertoire HTBI primers to build TCR beta libraries. MiXCR, run by TCRdb on the multiplex PCR reads, gives a single entry per CDR3 protein. The sample includes roughly 510,000 distinct CDR3 sequences, roughly 16% of them seen just once. Time point here: newly diagnosed GD, antithyroid drugs for less than 3 months. From RNA extracted from PBMCs, the TCR library was made. This sample also belongs to another study, concerning T cells in Graves' hyperthyroidism and ophthalmopathy.

The sample was peripheral blood mononuclear cells (PBMCs), taken at new diagnosis, from a patient treated with antithyroid drugs. The receptors stem from a man aged 18-30 years with Graves disease.

This clonotype has a count of ten or more. The V gene is TRBV11-2, the J gene TRBJ2-5, with a tentative D call TRBD1 (6 bases). V lost 1 base and J lost 5, with 11 bases in between. The CDR3 has 14 residues. Germline V gene lookup returns CDR1 SGHAT and CDR2 FQNNGV. Here the CDR3 DNA reads TGTGCCAGCAGCTTAGCCCCCAGGGGCGAGACCCAGTACTTC. Protein: CASSLAPRGETQYF. Supplemented by reference TRBV11-2 and TRBJ2-5, the full variable domain reads EAGVAQSPRYKIIEKRQSVAFWCNPISGHATLYWYQQILGQGPKLLIQFQNNGVVDDSQLPKDRFSAERLKGVDSTLKIQPAKLEDSAVYLCASSLAPRGETQYFGPGTRLLVL.

This clonotype was seen a handful of times. The CDR3 region has the DNA TGTGCTAGTGGTTTGGTTATACAGGGACCTAATGAAAAACTGTTTTTT. Translated, it gives CASGLVIQGPNEKLFF. The chain couples TRBV12-5 to TRBJ1-4; possibly TRBD1 for D (6 bases). Per the germline V gene, CDR1 is LGHNT and CDR2 is FRNRAP. The CDR3 is 16 residues long. Trimming left V 0 bases short and J 3 bases short, with 11 bases between.

A remark on this clonotype: Possible read error: a much larger clone is one base away. The chain is built from TRBV12-3 or TRBV12-4 and TRBJ1-4; D may be TRBD1 (6 bases). The CDR3 sequence is 15 residues long. Here the CDR3 DNA reads TGTGCCAGCAGTTTAGATGGGACACCTAATGAAAAACTGGTTTTT. This sequence encodes CASSLDGTPNEKLVF.

This clonotype occurred a few times. The J gene is TRBJ1-2, the V gene TRBV6-1, with D perhaps matching TRBD1 (6 bases). The CDR3 runs to 13 residues. From germline, CDR1 is MNHNS and CDR2 SASEGT. V was pared by 5 bases and J by 7 bases, with 14 bases between. CDR3 DNA: TGTGCCAGCAGTCCCCTCGAGGGGGGTGGCTACACCTTC. Translating it yields CASSPLEGGGYTF.

This clonotype was seen at least ten times. The chain links TRBV6-9 to TRBJ2-3; no firm D call. Trimming left V 4 bases short and J 2 bases short, with 16 bases between. This CDR3 region has 16 residues. Germline CDR1 and CDR2: MNHGY and SVAAGI. This CDR3 reads CASSSPANGLTDTQYF. The CDR3 nucleotides are TGTGCCAGCAGTTCCCCAGCGAATGGCCTCACAGATACGCAGTATTTT.